This T cell receptor beta chain is drawn from a study of T cell responses to AZD1222 COVID-19 vaccine. The study's findings and limits: Donors were largely white British and mainly female; clonal diversity was possibly underestimated. AZD1222 recipients seropositive at baseline numbered only six. Spike-specific TCRs gained breadth and depth after people received two AZD1222 doses.

Profiling relied on immunoSEQ multiplex PCR, and the TCRdb table lists in-frame clones only, not all of them. This sample has approximately 190,000 clones; roughly 90% occur once, and the top ten carry roughly 0.99%. CDR1 and CDR2 from the germline V gene are SGHVS and FNYEAQ. The V gene end was trimmed by 5 bases and the J gene end by 2 bases; junction bases not matched to a gene: 15. This CDR3 has 18 amino acids. A word on this clone: Its antigen is still unknown.

The source is an adult in good health. The chain uses TRBV7-6 and TRBJ2-7; 10 bases map to TRBD1. This specimen was peripheral blood, taken on day 0 of AZD1222 vaccination. The CDR3 loop reads CASSLIGGQGLAPYEQYF. The CDR3 DNA is TGTGCCAGCAGCCTAATAGGGGGACAGGGGCTGGCACCCTACGAGCAGTACTTC.